The 3 T cell receptor beta chains below were found in one sample sequenced in a study of blood T cell repertoires in COVID-19 (dated by TCRdb to the early 2020s). Library preparation was by the immunoSEQ multiplex PCR assay. TCRdb took this table from immuneACCESS and kept in-frame rearrangements with V and J called. Such tables lack part of the clones; where checked against another copy, unresolved V genes explain under half of the gap, and the rest is unexplained. A total of about 200,000 clones appear in this sample, less than 95% of them only once. The ten biggest clones cover 0.76% of the sample. The sample comprised peripheral blood. The receptor source for this set is a man aged 30-40 years with COVID-19, enrolled during active disease.

The chain has TRBV7-9 and TRBJ1-2; D may be TRBD1 (5 bases). V was trimmed by 3 bases and J by 0 bases, leaving 17 bases between them. The CDR3 extends over 17 amino acids. CDR1 is SEHNR, CDR2 FQNEAQ, per germline (reference sequence). CDR3 loop: CASSFSRQRLTNYGYTF. Here the CDR3 DNA reads TGTGCCAGCAGCTTCTCCCGACAGCGACTTACTAACTATGGCTACACCTTC. Together with reference TRBV7-9 and TRBJ1-2, the CDR3 gives the full variable domain: DTGVSQNPRHKITKRGQNVTFRCDPISEHNRLYWYRQTLGQGPEFLTYFQNEAQLEKSRLLSDRFSAERPKGSFSTLEIQRTEQGDSAMYLCASSFSRQRLTNYGYTFGSGTRLTVV.

The gene calls are TRBV2 and TRBJ1-1, with D possibly TRBD1 on 5 matching bases. Germline assignment: CDR1 SNHLY and CDR2 FYNNEI. The CDR3 contains 13 residues. V was pared by 8 bases and J by 0 bases, with 10 bases between. The CDR3, as DNA: TGTGCCAGCGTTGGGGCGGTGAACACTGAAGCTTTCTTT. Translation gives CASVGAVNTEAFF.

The CDR3 DNA is TGTGCCAGCAGCCCCTTAATAGATAGGGAGTGTGGAAACACCATATATTTT. Its translation: CASSPLIDRECGNTIYF. The genes are TRBV11-3 and TRBJ1-3; D unclear. Per germline, CDR1 SGHNT and CDR2 YENEEA. V was shortened by 5 bases and J by 3 bases, with 20 bases between the two germline ends. This CDR3 has 17 amino acids.